What follows are 30 T cell receptor beta chains derived from one specimen sequenced in a study of shared clonotypes between healthy human individuals (dated by TCRdb to the early 2020s). Library preparation was by the immunoSEQ multiplex PCR assay. TCRdb's version of the immuneACCESS table is confined to in-frame rearrangements and falls short of the full clone set. An unresolved V gene accounts for under half of the shortfall where checked; the remainder is of unknown origin. This sample lists 2.3 million or so clones; over 90% were detected once. The top ten constitute 0.39% of the sample. The sequencing input was naive CD4+ T cells from PBMCs. Sample cell subset or site, as interpreted from the label and publication: CD45RA+ positively selected. Every receptor here comes from a man aged 18 to 29 in good health. Some clones in this sample may be carry-over from other donors' samples.

The J gene is TRBJ2-1, the V gene TRBV7-2; D is undetermined. Trimming took 4 bases from V and 4 from J, leaving 11 bases between them. The CDR3 is 14 amino acids. The germline CDR1 and CDR2 sequences are SGHTA and FQGNSA. The DNA of the CDR3 is TGTGCCAGCAGCTCCCACCCGTCTTACAATGAGCAGTTCTTC. Translation: CASSSHPSYNEQFF.

V and J are TRBV19 and TRBJ1-2; 9 bases line up with TRBD1. V lost 5 bases, J lost 6 bases, and 4 bases stayed unmatched. Germline V gene sequence: CDR1 LNHDA, CDR2 SQIVND (reference sequence). The CDR3 is 13 residues long. CDR3 region: CASSRGTGNGYTF. CDR3 DNA: TGTGCCAGTAGTCGCGGGACAGGGAATGGCTACACCTTC.

This clone showed up just once. The V call is TRBV7-6, the J call TRBJ2-3, with a tentative D call TRBD2 (6 bases). The CDR3 is made up of 18 amino acids. Trimming removed 3 bases at V and 6 bases at J, with 25 bases between. The germline gives CDR1 SGHVS, CDR2 FNYEAQ. The CDR3 bases are TGTGCCAGCAGCTTTCTGGTCTTCGGGACTGTGCCGAGGGATACGCAGTATTTT. It codes for CASSFLVFGTVPRDTQYF.

The J gene is TRBJ2-1, the V gene TRBV7-2; TRBD2 matches 7 bases. V shed 3 bases, J shed 0 bases, and the junction held 2 bases outside the gene matches. Germline loops: CDR1 SGHTA, CDR2 FQGNSA. The CDR3 is 15 residues long. CDR3 sequence reads: CASSFRGSSYNEQFF. CDR3 DNA: TGTGCCAGCAGCTTTCGCGGGAGCTCCTACAATGAGCAGTTCTTC. The full variable domain, in which reference TRBV7-2 and TRBJ2-1 provide the parts outside the CDR3, is GAGVSQSPSNKVTEKGKDVELRCDPISGHTALYWYRQSLGQGLEFLIYFQGNSAPDKSGLPSDRFSAERTGGSVSTLTIQRTQQEDSAVYLCASSFRGSSYNEQFFGPGTRLTVL.

J is TRBJ2-3 and V is TRBV28; D unclear. From germline, CDR1 is MDHEN and CDR2 SYDVKM. The CDR3 is 14 amino acids. V lost 6 bases and J 4 bases, leaving 14 bases between the germline ends. The CDR3 sequence is CASSLRHPADTQYF. The DNA for the CDR3 is TGTGCCAGCAGCCTACGGCACCCCGCAGATACGCAGTATTTT.

V is TRBV19 and J is TRBJ2-3, with D hard to call. V lost 5 bases and J 0 bases, leaving 9 bases between the germline ends. Germline CDR1 LNHDA, CDR2 SQIVND (reference sequence). This CDR3 has 14 residues. The CDR3 coding sequence is TGTGCCAGTAGTTGGGAAACTAGCACAGATACGCAGTATTTT. It yields the protein CASSWETSTDTQYF.

The chain has TRBV14 and TRBJ1-5; D unclear. V shed 5 bases and J shed 6 bases, with 11 bases lying between them. There are 13 residues in the CDR3. Germline CDR1 reads SGHDN; CDR2 reads FVKESK. This CDR3 reads CASSDKMGQPQHF. The CDR3 region has the DNA TGTGCCAGCAGCGACAAAATGGGTCAGCCCCAGCATTTT.

This clone has only a few counts. The rearrangement links TRBV9 to TRBJ1-1, with no clear D. CDR1 is SGDLS, CDR2 YYNGEE, per germline. This CDR3 has 14 residues. The V gene lost 3 bases and the J gene lost 3 bases, with 12 bases spanning the gap. In DNA, the CDR3 is TGTGCCAGCAGCGCACAATTTGGGTACACTGAAGCTTTCTTT. It translates to CASSAQFGYTEAFF.

This rearrangement joins TRBV4-1 to TRBJ2-2, with D possibly being TRBD2 (6 bases). Germline-derived CDR1 and CDR2 are MGHRA and YSYEKL. CDR3 length: 18 amino acids. The ends were cut back, 5 bases at V and 0 bases at J, with 19 bases in the middle. CDR3 protein: CASSTRGGTAANTGELFF. CDR3 nucleotide sequence: TGCGCCAGCAGCACTCGTGGGGGGACGGCTGCGAACACCGGGGAGCTGTTTTTT.

The J gene is TRBJ1-1, the V gene TRBV28; no reliable D call. Trimming took off 6 bases at V and 1 base at J, with 9 bases between the two ends. The CDR3 covers 13 residues. CDR1 MDHEN and CDR2 SYDVKM come from the germline V gene. The CDR3 bases are TGTGCCAGCAGCACGGACCCGAACACTGAAGCTTTCTTT. Protein sequence: CASSTDPNTEAFF.

The chain links TRBV4-1 to TRBJ1-2; no definite D call. This CDR3 comprises 15 residues. Trimming stripped 1 base from V and 4 bases from J, with 13 bases between. Per the germline V gene, CDR1 is MGHRA and CDR2 is YSYEKL. The CDR3 is CASSQAAGYGYGYTF. The DNA for the CDR3 is TGCGCCAGCAGCCAAGCGGCCGGGTACGGCTATGGCTACACCTTC.

The rearrangement links TRBV14 to TRBJ2-7, with 7 nucleotides matching TRBD1. The CDR3 length is 15 residues. V lost 4 bases and J lost 2; bases outside the gene matches: 8. Germline-derived CDR1 and CDR2 are SGHDN and FVKESK. The CDR3 nucleotides read TGTGCCAGCAGCCCCCCAAGGGGGCAGACCTACGAGCAGTACTTC. As protein: CASSPPRGQTYEQYF.

The rearrangement links TRBV7-9 to TRBJ2-7; the match to TRBD2 covers 13 bases. Germline values: CDR1 SEHNR, CDR2 FQNEAQ (reference sequence). The CDR3 runs to 15 residues. V lost 5 bases, J lost 3 bases, and 4 bases stayed unmatched. CDR3 sequence: CASSPGLAGIYEQYF. In nucleotides, the CDR3 is TGTGCCAGCAGCCCGGGACTAGCGGGGATCTACGAGCAGTACTTC.

CDR3 residues: CASSSGGRTAQEQYF. In DNA, the CDR3 is TGCGCCAGCAGCTCCGGCGGGAGGACCGCGCAGGAGCAGTACTTC. The chain has TRBV5-1 and TRBJ2-7, with 8 positions matching TRBD2. The length of the CDR3 is 15 residues. Germline values: CDR1 SGHRS, CDR2 YFSETQ. Trimming cost V 3 bases and J 7 bases; bases outside gene matches: 12.

The chain has TRBV30 and TRBJ1-5, with a possible D match to TRBD1 (6 bases). Trimming cost V 2 bases and J 3 bases, with 14 bases left between them. The CDR3 has 15 amino acids. CDR1 is GTSNPN and CDR2 is SVGIG in the germline V gene (reference sequence). The CDR3 DNA reads as TGTGCCTGGAGTCCCAGGGGTTGGGCCAATCAGCCCCAGCATTTT. As protein: CAWSPRGWANQPQHF.

The chain uses TRBV2 and TRBJ1-1, with 11 bases aligning to TRBD1. This CDR3 region has 16 residues. Germline V gene lookup returns CDR1 SNHLY and CDR2 FYNNEI. Trimming at V came to 7 bases and at J to 0 bases, leaving 7 bases not matched to a gene. Here the CDR3 DNA reads TGTGCCAGCATCCCCCGGGACAGGGGGATGAACACTGAAGCTTTCTTT. Translating it yields CASIPRDRGMNTEAFF.

The V gene is TRBV19, the J gene TRBJ2-1, with 14 bases fitting TRBD2. The V and J ends lost 1 base and 9 bases, in that order; junction bases with no gene match: 5. There are 16 residues in the CDR3. Germline assignment: CDR1 LNHDA and CDR2 SQIVND (reference sequence). CDR3 loop: CASSIGTGLAGVEQFF. CDR3 sequence (DNA): TGTGCCAGTAGTATAGGGACGGGACTAGCGGGAGTTGAGCAGTTCTTC.

The chain carries TRBV6-6 and TRBJ2-6, with 8 bases aligning to TRBD1. Germline CDR1 and CDR2: MNHNY and SVGAGI (reference sequence). This CDR3 has 16 residues. Trimming removed 4 bases from V and 2 bases from J; junction bases left unmatched: 4. The CDR3 DNA reads as TGTGCCAGCAGTTGGACAGGGCTTGCTGGGGCCAACGTCCTGACTTTC. Residues: CASSWTGLAGANVLTF.

V usage is TRBV9 and J usage is TRBJ2-5; 11 positions match TRBD2. V lost 0 bases, J lost 5 bases, and 6 bases stayed unmatched. This CDR3 region has 16 residues. Germline V lookup: CDR1 SGDLS, CDR2 YYNGEE. The CDR3 spells CASSVGSSGRFETQYF. The CDR3 DNA reads as TGTGCCAGCAGCGTAGGATCTAGCGGGAGGTTTGAGACCCAGTACTTC.

The V gene is TRBV13, the J gene TRBJ2-7, with no clear D. The CDR3 length is 12 residues. Trimming stripped 3 bases from V and 3 bases from J, with 6 bases between. Germline-derived CDR1 and CDR2 are PRHDT and FYEKMQ (reference sequence). CDR3 region: CASSFRYYEQYF. As DNA, the CDR3 is TGTGCCAGCAGCTTCCGTTACTACGAGCAGTACTTC. Full variable domain (outside the CDR3, taken from reference TRBV13 and TRBJ2-7): AAGVIQSPRHLIKEKRETATLKCYPIPRHDTVYWYQQGPGQDPQFLISFYEKMQSDKGSIPDRFSAQQFSDYHSELNMSSLELGDSALYFCASSFRYYEQYFGPGTRLTVT.

This rearrangement joins TRBV28 to TRBJ1-5; D perhaps matches TRBD1 (6 bases). Looked up from germline, CDR1 is MDHEN and CDR2 is SYDVKM. The CDR3 runs to 13 residues. The germline V and J ends were trimmed by 8 bases and 4 bases, with 12 bases remaining between them. In DNA, the CDR3 is TGTGCCAGCGGTGGACAGACTAATCAGCCCCAGCATTTT. As protein: CASGGQTNQPQHF.

This clone was found once. The V call is TRBV5-1, the J call TRBJ2-6, with D unclear. Germline V gene lookup returns CDR1 SGHRS and CDR2 YFSETQ. The CDR3 has 16 residues. V was shortened by 0 bases and J by 4 bases, with 11 bases between the two germline ends. The CDR3 spells CASSLVADLGANVLTF. The CDR3 bases are TGCGCCAGCAGCTTGGTGGCAGATCTGGGGGCCAACGTCCTGACTTTC.

This clone showed up just once. The gene calls are TRBV6-5 and TRBJ2-7; D call uncertain. CDR1 and CDR2 (germline): MNHEY, SVGAGI. V lost 0 bases to trimming and J lost 3 bases, with 15 bases between them. This CDR3 spans 16 amino acids. The CDR3 DNA reads as TGTGCCAGCAGTTACTCTTCTTTTTCGAGCAACTACGAGCAGTACTTC. It yields the protein CASSYSSFSSNYEQYF.

V usage is TRBV30 and J usage is TRBJ2-4; D perhaps matches TRBD2 (6 bases). The germline V and J ends were trimmed by 5 bases and 2 bases, with 16 bases remaining between them. The CDR3 consists of 15 residues. Germline V gene data show CDR1 as GTSNPN and CDR2 as SVGIG (reference sequence). Written as DNA, the CDR3 is TGTGCCTGGTCCCCGGTGGGGGGATCCAAAAACATTCAGTACTTC. Its protein is CAWSPVGGSKNIQYF.

This chain links TRBV6-5 with TRBJ1-5; the D is unclear. The ends were cut back, 10 bases at V and 0 bases at J, with 16 bases in the middle. Germline V gene data show CDR1 as MNHEY and CDR2 as SVGAGI. The CDR3 length is 15 residues. CDR3 loop: CATRRGFNSNQPQHF. DNA for the CDR3: TGTGCCACTCGAAGAGGGTTTAATAGCAATCAGCCCCAGCATTTT.

The DNA for the CDR3 is TGTGCCAGCAGAAAACCGGGACTAGCGGGAGTGCGTACCGAGCAGTACTTC. Protein product: CASRKPGLAGVRTEQYF. The rearrangement links TRBV11-2 to TRBJ2-7; 14 nucleotides match TRBD2. This CDR3 comprises 17 residues. V dropped 6 bases and J dropped 6; count of bases not matched to a gene: 13. Germline V CDR1 and CDR2: SGHAT, FQNNGV. Supplemented by reference TRBV11-2 and TRBJ2-7, the full variable domain reads EAGVAQSPRYKIIEKRQSVAFWCNPISGHATLYWYQQILGQGPKLLIQFQNNGVVDDSQLPKDRFSAERLKGVDSTLKIQPAKLEDSAVYLCASRKPGLAGVRTEQYFGPGTRLTVT.

The gene calls are TRBV6-5 and TRBJ2-7, with 7 bases that match TRBD1. V trimming: 10 bases; J trimming: 2 bases; junction bases outside the gene matches: 8. The CDR3 contains 13 residues. CDR1 and CDR2 (germline): MNHEY, SVGAGI. Here the CDR3 DNA reads TGTGCCATCCGGGACAGCAGAACCTACGAGCAGTACTTC. Translation gives CAIRDSRTYEQYF.

The gene calls are TRBV19 and TRBJ1-1; the match to TRBD1 covers 8 bases. Germline V gives CDR1 LNHDA, CDR2 SQIVND (reference sequence). This CDR3 spans 16 amino acids. V lost 5 bases to trimming and J lost 1 base; unmatched junction nucleotides: 9. The chain's CDR3 is CASSGWTGLSNTEAFF. CDR3 in DNA: TGTGCCAGTAGTGGATGGACAGGGCTTTCGAACACTGAAGCTTTCTTT. Using reference TRBV19 and TRBJ1-1 for the parts outside the CDR3, the full variable domain is DGGITQSPKYLFRKEGQNVTLSCEQNLNHDAMYWYRQDPGQGLRLIYYSQIVNDFQKGDIAEGYSVSREKKESFPLTVTSAQKNPTAFYLCASSGWTGLSNTEAFFGQGTRLTVV.

With regard to this clone: Other nucleotide sequences in the sample specify the same CDR3. This chain uses TRBV29-1 with TRBJ2-5; weak D call: TRBD1 (6 bases). The germline V gene has CDR1 SQVTM and CDR2 ANQGSEA. Trimming removed 5 bases from V and 2 bases from J, with 9 bases in between. CDR3 length: 12 residues. Here the CDR3 DNA reads TGCAGCGTTCGCCAGGGGCAAGAGACCCAGTACTTC. It is translated as CSVRQGQETQYF.

Only one count was recorded for this clone. The chain carries TRBV10-3 and TRBJ2-3; 11 nucleotides agree with TRBD1. The V gene end was trimmed by 3 bases and the J gene end by 4 bases; junction bases not matched to a gene: 3. This CDR3 contains 15 residues. Germline V gene sequence: CDR1 ENHRY, CDR2 SYGVKD. CDR3 in DNA: TGTGCCATCAGTGACGGACAGGGGGCCTCAGATACGCAGTATTTT. Translating gives CAISDGQGASDTQYF.